These 20 T cell receptor beta chains originate from one sample sequenced in a study of early T cells in non-severe SARS-CoV-2 infection. TCRdb called the 5' RACE reads again in MiXCR, with one record for every CDR3 protein. In the table there are some 77,000 distinct CDR3 sequences, roughly 12% of which are singletons. The starting material was whole blood, obtained at baseline. The receptors come from an adult who was a healthcare worker with PCR-confirmed SARS-CoV-2 infection or an uninfected control (not recorded which). The donor label of this sample is uncertain.

This clonotype was observed at least ten times. The chain has TRBV28 and TRBJ2-1; 8 bases are a match to TRBD1. CDR1 is MDHEN and CDR2 is SYDVKM in the germline V gene. V lost 6 bases and J lost 5; bases outside the gene matches: 6. The length of the CDR3 is 14 residues. CDR3 DNA sequence: TGTGCCAGCAGCCGCGGGACAGGAAACAATGAGCAGTTCTTC. Amino acid sequence: CASSRGTGNNEQFF. Full variable domain (outside the CDR3, taken from reference TRBV28 and TRBJ2-1): DVKVTQSSRYLVKRTGEKVFLECVQDMDHENMFWYRQDPGLGLRLIYFSYDVKMKEKGDIPEGYSVSREKKERFSLILESASTNQTSMYLCASSRGTGNNEQFFGPGTRLTVL.

This clonotype was observed a handful of times. This chain links TRBV7-3 with TRBJ1-1, with a weak D call TRBD1 (6 bases). Trimming shortened V by 1 base and J by 8 bases, and 11 bases separated the two germline ends. In germline, CDR1 is SGHTA, CDR2 FQGTGA. The CDR3 totals 13 residues. CDR3 protein: CASSLSPGAEAFF. In DNA, the CDR3 is TGTGCCAGCAGCTTAAGCCCGGGGGCGGAAGCTTTCTTT. The full variable domain, with the rest looked up from reference TRBV7-3 and TRBJ1-1, is GAGVSQTPSNKVTEKGKYVELRCDPISGHTALYWYRQSLGQGPEFLIYFQGTGAADDSGLPNDRFFAVRPEGSVSTLKIQRTERGDSAVYLCASSLSPGAEAFFGQGTRLTVV.

This clonotype was counted only a few times. The rearrangement uses TRBV28 and TRBJ1-4; D is uncertain. The CDR3 runs to 12 residues. With 5 bases removed from V and 2 bases from J, the gap between germline ends came to 3 bases. The germline V gene has CDR1 MDHEN and CDR2 SYDVKM. The DNA of the CDR3 is TGTGCCAGCAGTCGCACTAATGAAAAACTGTTTTTT. It codes for CASSRTNEKLFF.

This clonotype was seen a handful of times. The V gene is TRBV4-3, the J gene TRBJ2-1, with D tentatively TRBD2 (5 bases). Looked up from germline, CDR1 is LGHNA and CDR2 is YSLEER. CDR3 length equals 14 residues. Trimming took off 4 bases at V and 4 bases at J, with 11 bases between the two ends. CDR3: CASSPGWGYNEQFF. As DNA, the CDR3 is TGCGCCAGCAGCCCGGGGTGGGGTTACAATGAGCAGTTCTTC.

This clonotype was counted many times. This rearrangement joins TRBV24-1 to TRBJ1-2, with D possibly TRBD1 on 5 matching bases. CDR1 and CDR2 from the germline V gene are KGHDR and SFDVKD. Trimming took off 1 base at V and 4 bases at J, with 12 bases between the two ends. The CDR3 contains 15 residues. This CDR3 reads CATSDFPGRVYGYTF. Here the CDR3 DNA reads TGTGCCACCAGTGATTTTCCGGGGCGCGTCTATGGCTACACCTTC.

In this sample, this clonotype turned up a few times. The chain couples TRBV29-1 to TRBJ2-7; D possibly uses TRBD1 or TRBD2 (6 bases each). V lost 0 bases and J lost 6, with 12 bases in between. CDR3 length: 13 amino acids. Germline V CDR1 and CDR2: SQVTM, ANQGSEA. CDR3 sequence (DNA): TGCAGCGTTGAAGATCAGGAGGGGGTCGAGCAGTACTTC. Translating it yields CSVEDQEGVEQYF.

CDR3 coding DNA: TGTGCCAGCTCACCGGGCGGGACAGGAACCTACGAGCAGTACTTC. Its protein is CASSPGGTGTYEQYF. This chain joins TRBV18 and TRBJ2-7, with 8 bases fitting TRBD1. The CDR3 runs to 15 residues. J was trimmed by 2 bases and V by 3 bases; bases with no gene match: 6. Germline loops: CDR1 KGHSH, CDR2 LQKENI. Supplemented by reference TRBV18 and TRBJ2-7, the full variable domain reads NAGVMQNPRHLVRRRGQEARLRCSPMKGHSHVYWYRQLPEEGLKFMVYLQKENIIDESGMPKERFSAEFPKEGPSILRIQQVVRGDSAAYFCASSPGGTGTYEQYFGPGTRLTVT.

The rearrangement uses TRBV27 and TRBJ1-2; D is uncertain. The length of the CDR3 is 15 residues. Germline V gene data show CDR1 as MNHEY and CDR2 as SMNVEV (reference sequence). V lost 6 bases, J lost 0 bases, and 14 bases lay in between. The CDR3: CASRTATSSNYGYTF. CDR3 in DNA: TGTGCCAGCAGGACCGCGACAAGTTCTAACTATGGCTACACCTTC.

This clonotype was detected ten times or more. V usage is TRBV7-3 and J usage is TRBJ2-1, with 8 bases fitting TRBD1. V lost 6 bases and J lost 1; bases outside the gene matches: 2. The CDR3 runs 14 residues. The V gene's germline CDR1 is SGHTA and CDR2 FQGTGA. The CDR3 spells CASSTGGSYNEQFF. DNA of the CDR3: TGTGCCAGCAGTACAGGGGGTTCCTACAATGAGCAGTTCTTC. The full variable domain, rest sourced from reference TRBV7-3 and TRBJ2-1, is GAGVSQTPSNKVTEKGKYVELRCDPISGHTALYWYRQSLGQGPEFLIYFQGTGAADDSGLPNDRFFAVRPEGSVSTLKIQRTERGDSAVYLCASSTGGSYNEQFFGPGTRLTVL.

This clonotype was observed at least ten times. The genes are TRBV10-3 and TRBJ1-1; weak D call: TRBD1 (6 bases). This CDR3 has 17 residues. V was shortened by 2 bases and J by 2 bases, with 18 bases between the two germline ends. Germline CDR1 and CDR2: ENHRY and SYGVKD. CDR3 protein: CAISEPADNRDNTEAFF. In DNA form, the CDR3 reads TGTGCCATCAGTGAGCCCGCCGATAACAGGGATAACACTGAAGCTTTCTTT.

Details on this clonotype: At one boundary the junction diverges from the germline segment, which might be a read error. The rearrangement links TRBV4-3 to TRBJ2-7; D may be TRBD1 (6 bases). Germline V gene lookup returns CDR1 LGHNA and CDR2 YSLEER. The CDR3 runs to 15 residues. CDR3 region: CASSQATGTGYGQYF. In DNA form, the CDR3 reads TGCGCCAGCAGCCAGGCTACGGGCACAGGGTACGGGCAGTACTTC.

The chain joins TRBV5-5 to TRBJ2-7; a possible D gene is TRBD1 (5 bases). The CDR3 has 15 amino acids. The V gene lost 3 bases and the J gene lost 5 bases, with 18 bases spanning the gap. CDR1 SGHKS and CDR2 YYEKEE come from the germline V gene (reference sequence). The CDR3 protein is CASSYQGVQMNEQYF. In DNA form, the CDR3 reads TGTGCCAGCAGCTATCAGGGCGTCCAGATGAACGAGCAGTACTTC.

This clonotype counts as medium-sized (0.01 to 0.1%). The chain couples TRBV28 to TRBJ2-1, with TRBD2 matching over 8 bases. The V gene's germline CDR1 is MDHEN and CDR2 SYDVKM. V lost 6 bases and J lost 6; bases outside the gene matches: 10. The length of the CDR3 is 15 residues. The CDR3 protein is CASRAGTRRSNEQFF. The CDR3 DNA sequence: TGTGCCAGCAGAGCCGGGACTAGGCGCTCCAATGAGCAGTTCTTC.

This clonotype was counted between two and nine times. This chain uses TRBV4-3 with TRBJ2-4; D may match TRBD1 or TRBD2 (5 bases each). The V gene's germline CDR1 is LGHNA and CDR2 YSLEER. The CDR3 is made up of 13 amino acids. V lost 0 bases, J lost 12 bases, and 12 bases lay in between. Written as DNA, the CDR3 is TGCGCCAGCAGCCAAGATGCGTTGGGACGTCAGTACTTC. This encodes CASSQDALGRQYF.

The rearrangement joins TRBV11-3 to TRBJ2-7; D gene unclear. In germline, CDR1 is SGHNT, CDR2 YENEEA. CDR3 size: 13 residues. The V end lost 3 bases, the J end lost 1 base, and 7 bases lay between the germline ends. CDR3 loop: CASSFDGSYEQYF. CDR3 DNA: TGTGCCAGCAGCTTCGACGGATCCTACGAGCAGTACTTC.

The V gene is TRBV7-9, the J gene TRBJ1-6, with 7 nucleotides matching TRBD1. The germline V gene encodes CDR1 SEHNR and CDR2 FQNEAQ (reference sequence). Germline trimming cut 6 bases from V and 2 bases from J; bases unmatched to any gene: 16. CDR3 length equals 19 residues. CDR3 coding DNA: TGTGCCAGCAGTCCTAGCCTACAGGGGTCCGTGGCCTATAATTCACCCCTCCACTTT. This sequence encodes CASSPSLQGSVAYNSPLHF.

This clonotype was found a few times. The chain recombines TRBV5-6 with TRBJ1-5; D is possibly TRBD1 (5 bases). Germline values: CDR1 SGHDT, CDR2 YYEEEE. The V end lost 3 bases, the J end lost 5 bases, and 15 bases lay between the germline ends. This CDR3 is built from 15 residues. The CDR3 region is CASSSLNLGDQPQHF. The DNA for the CDR3 is TGTGCCAGCAGCTCCCTTAACCTGGGGGATCAGCCCCAGCATTTT.

The J gene is TRBJ2-4, the V gene TRBV27, with D possibly TRBD2 on 6 matching bases. V was cut by 5 bases and J by 8 bases, with 16 bases left in between. The CDR3 loop spans 14 amino acids. The V gene's germline CDR1 is MNHEY and CDR2 SMNVEV (reference sequence). CDR3 protein: CASSDQTRRDIQYF. The CDR3 bases are TGTGCCAGCAGTGACCAAACACGGAGGGACATTCAGTACTTC.

This clonotype has a count of ten or more. The chain recombines TRBV19 with TRBJ1-1; D call uncertain. The CDR3 contains 16 residues. Germline CDR1 and CDR2: LNHDA and SQIVND (reference sequence). Trimming pared 4 bases from V and 2 bases from J, leaving 17 bases between. For the CDR3, the DNA is TGTGCCAGTAGTACCCTTGTTTTGCGGGAAAACACTGAAGCTTTCTTT. Amino acid sequence: CASSTLVLRENTEAFF.

This clonotype occurred many times. This CDR3 reads CASSYSGLHRRAEAFF. The CDR3 DNA reads as TGTGCCAGCAGTTACTCTGGCCTCCACCGAAGGGCTGAAGCTTTCTTT. The chain employs TRBV6-2 or TRBV6-3 and TRBJ1-1; no firm D call. In germline, CDR1 is MNHEY, CDR2 SVGEGT. V dropped 0 bases and J dropped 6 bases, with 17 bases sitting between them. The CDR3 is 16 residues long.